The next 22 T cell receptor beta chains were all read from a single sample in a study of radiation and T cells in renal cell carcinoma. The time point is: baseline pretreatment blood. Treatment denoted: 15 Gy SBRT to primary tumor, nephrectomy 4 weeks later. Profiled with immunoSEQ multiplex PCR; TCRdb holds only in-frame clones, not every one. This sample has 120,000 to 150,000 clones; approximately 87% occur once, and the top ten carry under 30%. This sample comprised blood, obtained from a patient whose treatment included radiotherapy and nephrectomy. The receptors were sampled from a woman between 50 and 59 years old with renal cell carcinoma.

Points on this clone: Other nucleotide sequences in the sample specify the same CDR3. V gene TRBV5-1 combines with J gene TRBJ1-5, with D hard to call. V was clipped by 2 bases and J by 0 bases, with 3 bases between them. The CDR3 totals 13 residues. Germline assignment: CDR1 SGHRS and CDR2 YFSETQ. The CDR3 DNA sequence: TGCGCCAGCAGCTTAGATAGCAATCAGCCCCAGCATTTT. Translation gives CASSLDSNQPQHF.

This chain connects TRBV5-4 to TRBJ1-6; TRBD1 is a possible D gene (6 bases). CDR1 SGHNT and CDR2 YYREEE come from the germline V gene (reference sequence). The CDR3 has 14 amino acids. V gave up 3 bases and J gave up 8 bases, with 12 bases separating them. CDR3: CASSSGGGDSPLHF. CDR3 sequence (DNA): TGTGCCAGCAGCTCGGGAGGGGGGGATTCACCCCTCCACTTT.

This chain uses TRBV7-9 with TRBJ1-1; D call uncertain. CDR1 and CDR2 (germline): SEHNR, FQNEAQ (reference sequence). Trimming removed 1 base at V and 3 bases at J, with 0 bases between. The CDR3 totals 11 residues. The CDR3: CASSLDTEAFF. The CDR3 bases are TGTGCCAGCAGCTTAGACACTGAAGCTTTCTTT.

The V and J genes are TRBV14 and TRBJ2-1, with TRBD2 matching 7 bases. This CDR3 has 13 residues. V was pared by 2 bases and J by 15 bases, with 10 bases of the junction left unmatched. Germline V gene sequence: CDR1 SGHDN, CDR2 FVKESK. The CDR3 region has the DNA TGTGCCAGCAGCCAAACCACCGGGACTACGAGGTTCTTC. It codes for CASSQTTGTTRFF.

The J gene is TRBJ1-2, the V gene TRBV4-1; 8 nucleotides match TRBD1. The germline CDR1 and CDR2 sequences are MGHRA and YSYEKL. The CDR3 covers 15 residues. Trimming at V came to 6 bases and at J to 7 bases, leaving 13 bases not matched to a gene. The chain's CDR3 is CASSRGQGPLGGYTF. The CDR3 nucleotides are TGCGCCAGCAGTCGTGGACAGGGCCCCTTGGGTGGCTACACCTTC.

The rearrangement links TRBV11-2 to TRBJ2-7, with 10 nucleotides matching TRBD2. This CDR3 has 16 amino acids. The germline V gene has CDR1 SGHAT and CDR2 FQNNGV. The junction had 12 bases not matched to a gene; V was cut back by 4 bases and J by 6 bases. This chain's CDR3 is CASSSLLAGIRGEQYF. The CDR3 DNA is TGTGCCAGCAGCTCGTTACTAGCGGGAATACGGGGCGAGCAGTACTTC.

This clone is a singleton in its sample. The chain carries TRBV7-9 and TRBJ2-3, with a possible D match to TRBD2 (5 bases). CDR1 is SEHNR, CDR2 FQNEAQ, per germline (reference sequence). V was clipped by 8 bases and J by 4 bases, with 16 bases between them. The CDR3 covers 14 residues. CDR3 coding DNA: TGTGCCAGCGGTAGGGAGTTGGCGGCAGATACGCAGTATTTT. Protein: CASGRELAADTQYF.

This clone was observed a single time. The CDR3 sequence is CAISEPGLAGNEQYF. As DNA, the CDR3 is TGTGCCATCAGTGAGCCCGGACTAGCGGGAAACGAGCAGTACTTC. V is TRBV10-3 and J is TRBJ2-7; 12 positions match TRBD2. The ends lost 2 bases at V and 5 bases at J; junction bases unmatched: 4. The CDR3 has 15 residues. Germline V lookup: CDR1 ENHRY, CDR2 SYGVKD.

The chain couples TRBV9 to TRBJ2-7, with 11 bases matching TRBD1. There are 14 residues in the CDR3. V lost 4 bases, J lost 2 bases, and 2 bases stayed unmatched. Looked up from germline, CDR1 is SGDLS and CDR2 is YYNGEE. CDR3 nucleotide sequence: TGTGCCAGCAGCCCGGGACAGGGGGCCTACGAGCAGTACTTC. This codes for CASSPGQGAYEQYF.

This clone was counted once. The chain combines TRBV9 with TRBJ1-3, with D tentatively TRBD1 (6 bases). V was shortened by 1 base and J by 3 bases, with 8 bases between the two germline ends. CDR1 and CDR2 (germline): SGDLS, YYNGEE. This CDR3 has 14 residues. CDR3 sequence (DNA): TGTGCCAGCAGCGTAACAGGGTTTGGAAACACCATATATTTT. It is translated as CASSVTGFGNTIYF.

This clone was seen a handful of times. The CDR3 protein is CAWSSRSEAFF. The DNA of the CDR3 is TGTGCCTGGAGCTCCCGTTCTGAAGCTTTCTTT. The chain is built from TRBV30 and TRBJ1-1; D is uncertain. Trimming stripped 3 bases from V and 6 bases from J, with 8 bases between. CDR1 is GTSNPN, CDR2 SVGIG, per germline (reference sequence). This CDR3 is 11 amino acids long.

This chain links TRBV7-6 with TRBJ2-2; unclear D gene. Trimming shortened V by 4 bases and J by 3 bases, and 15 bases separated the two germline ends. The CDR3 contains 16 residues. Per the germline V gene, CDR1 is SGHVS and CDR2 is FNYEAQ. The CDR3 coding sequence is TGTGCCAGCAGCTCCACCCCTGCGGTCTACACCGGGGAGCTGTTTTTT. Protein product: CASSSTPAVYTGELFF.

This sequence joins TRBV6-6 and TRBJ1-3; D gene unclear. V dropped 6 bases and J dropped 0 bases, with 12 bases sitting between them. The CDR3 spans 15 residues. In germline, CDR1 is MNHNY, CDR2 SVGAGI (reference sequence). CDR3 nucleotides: TGTGCCAGCAGCCCTCGGTTGAGCTCTGGAAACACCATATATTTT. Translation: CASSPRLSSGNTIYF.

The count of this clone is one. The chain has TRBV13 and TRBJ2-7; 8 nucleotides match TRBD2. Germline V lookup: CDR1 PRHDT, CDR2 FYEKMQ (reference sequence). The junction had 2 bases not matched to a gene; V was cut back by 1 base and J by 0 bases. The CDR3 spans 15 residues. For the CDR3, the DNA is TGTGCCAGCAGCTTAGAGGCGGGGGGCTCCTACGAGCAGTACTTC. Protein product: CASSLEAGGSYEQYF. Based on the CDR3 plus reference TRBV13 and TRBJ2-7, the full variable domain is AAGVIQSPRHLIKEKRETATLKCYPIPRHDTVYWYQQGPGQDPQFLISFYEKMQSDKGSIPDRFSAQQFSDYHSELNMSSLELGDSALYFCASSLEAGGSYEQYFGPGTRLTVT.

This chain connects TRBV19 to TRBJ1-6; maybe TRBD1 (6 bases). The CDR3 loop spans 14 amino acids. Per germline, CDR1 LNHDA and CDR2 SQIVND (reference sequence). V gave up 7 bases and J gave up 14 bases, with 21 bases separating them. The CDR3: CASIATGNQFTLHF. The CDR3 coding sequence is TGTGCCAGTATCGCGACAGGCAATCAATTCACCCTCCACTTT.

DNA for the CDR3: TGTGCCAGCGTTGGCTTAGGAGGGGGCGGCAATCAGCCCCAGCATTTT. It encodes CASVGLGGGGNQPQHF. The chain couples TRBV28 to TRBJ1-5; the match to TRBD1 covers 7 bases. Losses at the gene ends were 8 bases for V and 2 bases for J; bases not matched to a gene: 12. The CDR3 loop spans 16 amino acids. In germline, CDR1 is MDHEN, CDR2 SYDVKM.

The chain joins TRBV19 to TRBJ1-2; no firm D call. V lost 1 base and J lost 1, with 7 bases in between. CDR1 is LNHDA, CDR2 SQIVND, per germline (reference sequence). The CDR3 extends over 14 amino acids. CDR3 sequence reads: CASSIGAGNYGYTF. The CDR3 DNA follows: TGTGCCAGTAGTATAGGTGCTGGTAACTATGGCTACACCTTC.

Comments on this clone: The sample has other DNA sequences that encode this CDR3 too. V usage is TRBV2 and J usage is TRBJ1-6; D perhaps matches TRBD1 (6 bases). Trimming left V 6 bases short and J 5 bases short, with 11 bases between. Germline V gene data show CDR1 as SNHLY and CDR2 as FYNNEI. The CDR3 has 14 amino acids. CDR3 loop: CASRRGGDNSPLHF. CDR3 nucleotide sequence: TGTGCCAGCAGGAGGGGGGGGGATAATTCACCCCTCCACTTT.

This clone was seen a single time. In nucleotides, the CDR3 is TGTGCCAGCAGGGGACAGGGGGGTTCCTACGAGCAGTACTTC. Translating gives CASRGQGGSYEQYF. The V and J genes are TRBV27 and TRBJ2-7, with 11 bases lining up with TRBD1. V lost 6 bases and J lost 1; bases outside the gene matches: 2. Per germline, CDR1 MNHEY and CDR2 SMNVEV (reference sequence). This CDR3 spans 14 amino acids.

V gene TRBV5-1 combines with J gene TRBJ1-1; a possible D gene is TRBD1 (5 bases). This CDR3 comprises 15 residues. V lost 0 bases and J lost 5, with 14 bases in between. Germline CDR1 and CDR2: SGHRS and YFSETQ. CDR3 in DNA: TGCGCCAGCAGCTTGGCCGGCTTTGGGGGTACTGAAGCTTTCTTT. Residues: CASSLAGFGGTEAFF.

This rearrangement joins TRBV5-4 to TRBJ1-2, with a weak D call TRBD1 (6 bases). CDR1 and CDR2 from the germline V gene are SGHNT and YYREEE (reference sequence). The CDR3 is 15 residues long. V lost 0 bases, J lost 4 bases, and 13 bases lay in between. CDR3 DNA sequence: TGTGCCAGCAGCTTGGAGGGCAGGGGAGGCTATGGCTACACCTTC. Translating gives CASSLEGRGGYGYTF.

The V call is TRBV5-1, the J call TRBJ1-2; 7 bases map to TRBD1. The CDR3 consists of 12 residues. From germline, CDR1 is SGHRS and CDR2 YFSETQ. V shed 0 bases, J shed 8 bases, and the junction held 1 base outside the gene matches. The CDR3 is CASSLEGGGYTF. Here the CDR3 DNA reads TGCGCCAGCAGCTTGGAAGGGGGCGGCTACACCTTC.